This T cell receptor beta chain emerged from a study of blood T cell repertoires in COVID-19. About the study: Collection of acute and convalescent COVID-19 samples took place in the United States, Italy and Spain. In each case, the material was cDNA or gDNA derived from T cells, B-cell-depleted T cells, or PBMCs.

Original processing notes: It was from reference gene primer amplification that nucleated cell counts were estimated. The data were produced by immunoSEQ multiplex PCR, yet TCRdb's version contains in-frame clones alone and is incomplete. The V and J calls and clone size come from that table; D and trimming were worked out from the DNA. The sample records about 150,000 clones, 80% to 90% being singletons. Sequenced input: peripheral blood. The clonotype was recovered from a woman in her thirties or forties with acute or convalescent COVID-19.

The CDR3 DNA follows: TGTGCCAGCAGCCAAGAATGGACTAGCGGACAAGAGACCCAGTACTTC. Its protein is CASSQEWTSGQETQYF. J is TRBJ2-5 and V is TRBV3-1 (or the pseudogene TRBV3-2); 10 bases match TRBD2. V lost 0 bases, J lost 2 bases, and 3 bases stayed unmatched. The CDR3 length is 16 residues. Per the germline V gene, CDR1 is LGHDT and CDR2 is YNNKEL (reference sequence).